The source of this T cell receptor beta chain is a study of T cell repertoires in cytomegalovirus infection. Background on the study: Signatures in public TCR beta sequences pointed to both CMV infection and matching HLA type.

Findings of the study overall: Summed frequency of public TCR beta families distinguished CMV carriers with the relevant HLA. HLA-C-restricted CMV clonotypes gave the most frequent clonotype in two of eight donors.

One entry per CDR3 protein results from TCRdb running MiXCR on the reads. The sample has roughly 320,000 distinct CDR3 sequences, roughly a tenth seen once. On this clonotype: Its target is not known. At one of its ends the junction is not consistent with the germline gene, which may arise from a read error.

The germline CDR1 and CDR2 sequences are SNHLY and FYNNEI. The CDR3 totals 10 residues. Sequenced input: PBMCs. The sequence was collected from a human donor in good health (CMV status not recorded). Some clones in this sample may be carry-over from other donors' samples. The V and J genes are TRBV2 and TRBJ2-5; possibly TRBD2 for D (6 bases). CDR3 region: CASSVGLPAF. DNA for the CDR3: TGTGCCAGCAGTGTGGGACTGCCGGCCTTC.